Listed here is a single TCR beta chain. It has no known antigen specificity. No clone much larger than this one lies a single base away; base qualities are absent. The data stem from a study of T cell responses to AZD1222 COVID-19 vaccine (dated by TCRdb to the early 2020s). About the investigation overall: Because spike-specific TCR depth and breadth did not differ between the two schedules, AZD1222 recipients who got a second dose at roughly 4 weeks were pooled with those who got a second dose at roughly 12 weeks. TCR sequencing was performed for about 250 trial participants, of whom about 200 were given two doses of AZD1222 and some 25 were given two doses of MenACWY control vaccine. Trial participants were enrolled by age into 18-55, 56-69 and 70-plus year subgroups, with about 150, 28 and 57 TCR-sequenced participants respectively.

The study at large found these results: Conclusions about previously exposed vaccinees are limited, since just six or seven AZD1222 recipients were seropositive for SARS-CoV-2 at baseline. After two AZD1222 doses, spike-specific TCR breadth and depth were significantly higher than at day 0 and than in MenACWY recipients. In the small 56-69-year group, the increase in depth fell short of significance, most likely because of low power. The whole spike protein was spanned by vaccine-associated CD4 TCRs, and dominant responses were seen in regions 160-218 and 743-854. Because no samples from the day 14 peak response were available, repertoires could be characterized only after the peak T cell response. Reportedly, almost half of the unique spike-specific TCRs recognized epitopes lying outside the regions that are mutated in the B.1.351 and B.1.1.7 variants. Most participants were white British and females outnumbered males, and the authors suggested that clonal diversity may have been underestimated.

The CDR3 regions of human TCRbeta chains were analyzed by immunosequencing. On the authors' methods: Repertoire TCRs were matched against a reference library of SARS-CoV-2-specific TCRs generated with the MIRA antigen-specificity platform. Breadth meant the fraction of unique TCRs that were SARS-CoV-2-associated, whereas depth meant the fraction of total T cells that were SARS-CoV-2-associated. Using the MIRA data, each spike-specific TCR was mapped to the spike region that the TCR reacts to and placed in a CD4 or CD8 class. Log10-transformed breadth and depth values were compared by one-way ANOVA with Sidak's multiple comparisons tests. TCRdb obtained this table from immuneACCESS and retained in-frame rearrangements with V and J assigned. These tables miss some clones; where compared with another copy, unresolved V genes account for less than half of the shortfall, and the remainder is unexplained. For V, J and clone size, that table is used; D and trimming come from the DNA. The sample table shows some 22,000 clones, and about 80% are seen once. The ten largest clones represent 40% to 45% of the sample.

The CDR3 numbers 15 residues from cysteine through phenylalanine. Only CDR3 DNA is held: 45 bases, read in frame from base 1. Looking up the germline V gene yields CDR1 SGHTA and CDR2 FQGNSA. V and J lose 2 bases and 3 bases, and a span of 12 bases separates them. This sample's time point label indicates: baseline before first vaccination. Samples from vaccinated people were obtained from the UK trials COV001 and COV002, which included a single-blind randomized controlled phase 2/3 trial of AZD1222 (ChAdOx1 nCoV-19) in healthy adults. For TCRbeta chain sequencing, PBMC samples were collected from trial participants at day 0 and at day 28 after the second dose.

This sequence was found in an adult in good health. Sequencing was performed on peripheral blood, taken on day 0 of AZD1222 vaccination. The chain uses TRBV7-2 and TRBJ2-3; TRBD2 might be the D gene, on 5 matching bases. The CDR3 amino acid sequence is: CASSLITGITDTQYF. The sequence in DNA is TGTGCCAGCAGCTTAATCACGGGGATAACAGATACGCAGTATTTT.